This T cell receptor beta chain was captured by sequencing in a study of T cell clones after liver transplantation. General study points: Donor-reactive sequences fell more than third party-reactive ones, suggesting partial deletion. Small, mixed patient groups and varying post-transplant times limit these conclusions. Rather than being deleted, graft donor-reactive T cells may have moved into the graft.

Details on this clone: Antigen unknown.

V lost 6 bases, J lost 0 bases, and 10 bases stayed unmatched. CDR3 length: 16 amino acids. Germline V lookup: CDR1 WNHNN, CDR2 SYGVQD (reference sequence). Here immunoSEQ multiplex PCR was the method, and the copy in TCRdb shows in-frame clones only, minus some. This table holds tens of thousands of clones, roughly three quarters found once. The chain joins TRBV10-1 to TRBJ1-1, with TRBD1 matching over 7 bases. The sequence was obtained from a human patient who received a liver transplant. Some T cells may be supplied by the graft donor. The source was CD4+ T cells from blood, collected at the 22-month timepoint. CDR3 sequence reads: CASSSTRQGLNTEAFF. In DNA, the CDR3 is TGCGCCAGCAGCTCGACAAGACAGGGCCTGAACACTGAAGCTTTCTTT.